Included here is one TCR beta chain sequence, with context. Its antigen is currently not known. Per-base quality was not reported, and no clone a single base away is much larger than it. The data belong to a study of blood T cell repertoires in COVID-19 (dated by TCRdb to 2018 to 2021). Looking at the study overall: Samples covering the acute and convalescent phases of COVID-19 were provided by collaborators in the United States, Italy and Spain. The prospective study material was composed of cDNA or gDNA derived from T cells, B-cell-depleted T cells, or PBMCs. Deeply sampled blood TCRbeta repertoires from subjects exposed to, actively infected with, or recovered from COVID-19 were included in the dataset. A freely available public database, intended as a resource for researchers studying the immune response to SARS-CoV-2, is where the repertoires were released. The samples were drawn from two sources: the first 160 participants of the ongoing ImmuneRACE study, and about 1,300 subjects contributed by 6 global collaborators. The sample metadata nearly always contained a de-identified subject ID, COVID-19 status, age in years and sex. Where available, HLA class I and class II types were taken from metadata supplied by the sample provider and were not determined by assay-based typing. On the study overall, not on this receptor specifically: The quantity of clinical and demographic metadata differed by source and by participant and was supplied without curation.

Via the germline V gene, CDR1 is SGHRS and CDR2 YFSETQ. The CDR3 runs 14 residues from the cysteine to the phenylalanine. Only CDR3 DNA is held: 42 bases, read in frame from base 1. V is pared back by 0 bases and J by 4 bases, with 8 bases lying between the germline termini. Whole blood was collected in K2EDTA tubes by collaborating institutions according to the institutions' own protocols. For TCRbeta analysis, collaborators shipped samples as frozen whole blood, isolated PBMCs, or DNA extracted from either of those sample types. The immunoSEQ Assay, a bias-controlled multiplex PCR, was used to amplify TCRbeta CDR3 regions from genomic DNA. From the authors' description of their analysis: The number of nucleated cells in each sample was estimated from the amplification of reference gene primers within the assay. Sequence reads were collapsed and filtered to measure the absolute abundance of every unique TCRbeta CDR3 rearrangement. For each sample, productive Simpson clonality was calculated as the square root of Simpson's diversity index over productive rearrangements. TCRdb's version of the immuneACCESS table is confined to in-frame rearrangements and falls short of the full clone set. An unresolved V gene accounts for under half of the shortfall where checked; the remainder is of unknown origin. Clone size and the V and J calls come from that table; the DNA yielded D and trimming. The sample table lists about 150,000 clones, 80% to 90% of them with a count of one. In total, the top ten clones hold 2.5% to 4% of the sample.

The origin of this receptor is a man aged 70 or older with acute or convalescent COVID-19. The specimen was peripheral blood. The rearranged segments are TRBV5-1 and TRBJ1-3; TRBD1 could be the D gene, as 5 bases match. The CDR3 reads CASSLEGVGNTIYF. The nucleotide sequence reads TGCGCCAGCAGCTTGGAAGGGGTCGGAAACACCATATATTTT.